The 9 T cell receptor beta chains given below trace back to one sample, sequenced in a study of cytotoxic CD8 clonotypes in ibrutinib-treated CLL. Generated by immunoSEQ multiplex PCR, the TCRdb table keeps only in-frame clones and is missing some. The data show approximately 150,000 clones, over 75% seen once. The source material was PBMCs, sampled at disease progression, from a patient treated with ibrutinib. These receptors came from a human donor with chronic lymphocytic leukemia.

The rearrangement links TRBV7-8 to TRBJ2-7; no reliable D call. Germline CDR1 SGHVS, CDR2 FQNEAQ. This CDR3 spans 14 amino acids. Trimming left V 2 bases short and J 3 bases short, with 11 bases between. CDR3 DNA sequence: TGTGCCAGCAGCTTATTTTTAGGGCTCTACGAGCAGTACTTC. This sequence encodes CASSLFLGLYEQYF.

The rearrangement joins TRBV7-3 to TRBJ2-3, with 7 positions matching TRBD1. The CDR3 length is 16 residues. CDR1 is SGHTA, CDR2 FQGTGA, per germline. V shed 2 bases and J 2 bases; nucleotides not matched to a gene: 7. The CDR3 bases are TGTGCCAGCAGCTTACAGGGGGACCCTATCACAGATACGCAGTATTTT. This encodes CASSLQGDPITDTQYF.

The gene calls are TRBV19 and TRBJ1-2; no clear D. Per germline, CDR1 LNHDA and CDR2 SQIVND (reference sequence). The CDR3 loop spans 14 amino acids. Trimming cost V 1 base and J 5 bases, with 11 bases left between them. In DNA form, the CDR3 reads TGTGCCAGTAGTATAGGGCCCCGGTTGTATGGCTACACCTTC. It is translated as CASSIGPRLYGYTF.

This chain links TRBV2 with TRBJ1-2; no clear D. The CDR3 has 8 residues. The V gene's germline CDR1 is SNHLY and CDR2 FYNNEI. V shed 9 bases and J shed 6 bases, with 2 bases lying between them. In DNA, the CDR3 is TGTGCCAGTGATGGCTACACCTTC. It specifies CASDGYTF.

The chain couples TRBV12-1 to TRBJ2-7; the table's D call TRBD1 went unverified against the DNA. TRBV12-1 is a pseudogene. The CDR3 runs 12 residues. The DNA of the CDR3 is TGTGCCAAAGGGACAGGATTATACGAGCAGTACTTC. Residues: CAKGTGLYEQYF.

V gene TRBV6-1 combines with J gene TRBJ1-3; no firm D call. This CDR3 has 17 residues. Looked up from germline, CDR1 is MNHNS and CDR2 is SASEGT. The V end lost 2 bases, the J end lost 2 bases, and 16 bases lay between the germline ends. The chain's CDR3 is CASSEIATESAGNTIYF. Here the CDR3 DNA reads TGTGCCAGCAGTGAAATTGCGACCGAGTCAGCTGGAAACACCATATATTTT.

DNA of the CDR3: TGTGCCAGCAGGGTCCGACTAGCGGGAGGAGAGACCCAGTACTTC. Translating gives CASRVRLAGGETQYF. V and J are TRBV2 and TRBJ2-5, with 13 bases identical to TRBD2. J was trimmed by 4 bases and V by 6 bases; bases with no gene match: 5. Germline assignment: CDR1 SNHLY and CDR2 FYNNEI. The CDR3 sequence is 15 residues long.

V and J are TRBV5-4 and TRBJ2-2; the match to TRBD2 covers 7 bases. This CDR3 is 12 amino acids long. V was clipped by 9 bases and J by 3 bases; unmatched bases: 2. Germline CDR1 and CDR2: SGHNT and YYREEE (reference sequence). Here the CDR3 reads CAIRGDTGELFF. CDR3 sequence (DNA): TGTGCCATCCGGGGGGACACCGGGGAGCTGTTTTTT.

As for this clone: Other DNA sequences within the sample encode an identical CDR3. The V and J genes are TRBV7-9 and TRBJ2-5, with D possibly being TRBD1 (6 bases). The CDR3 covers 14 residues. V lost 5 bases to trimming and J lost 5 bases, with 15 bases between them. Germline values: CDR1 SEHNR, CDR2 FQNEAQ (reference sequence). The CDR3 bases are TGTGCCAGCAGCCCCCGTGGGGGCCGGGAGACCCAGTACTTC. Its protein product is CASSPRGGRETQYF.